There are many counts of the clone carrying this T cell receptor beta chain. J gave up 4 bases and V 7 bases, and 13 bases lay outside the gene matches. This CDR3 contains 16 residues. The data originate from a study of spatial heterogeneity in lung cancer. In the study overall: The average appearance count of each unique TCR and UMI combination in raw reads was more than 9.5.

The time point denotes: sample taken at primary tumor resection. The input material, whole RNA from tumor, nontumor lung or frozen PBMC, was sequenced unsorted. MiXCR, run by TCRdb on the 5' RACE reads, gives a single entry per CDR3 protein. The data contain some 39,000 distinct CDR3 sequences, around 6.5% of them singletons. The chain employs TRBV12-3 or TRBV12-4 and TRBJ2-3, with 8 positions matching TRBD1. This TCR was recovered from a female donor with early-stage non-small cell lung cancer. Source: PBMCs, taken at surgery. In DNA form, the CDR3 reads TGTGCCAGCATCAACCAGGGGGCAGTTTCTGCAGATACGCAGTATTTT. Translated: CASINQGAVSADTQYF.